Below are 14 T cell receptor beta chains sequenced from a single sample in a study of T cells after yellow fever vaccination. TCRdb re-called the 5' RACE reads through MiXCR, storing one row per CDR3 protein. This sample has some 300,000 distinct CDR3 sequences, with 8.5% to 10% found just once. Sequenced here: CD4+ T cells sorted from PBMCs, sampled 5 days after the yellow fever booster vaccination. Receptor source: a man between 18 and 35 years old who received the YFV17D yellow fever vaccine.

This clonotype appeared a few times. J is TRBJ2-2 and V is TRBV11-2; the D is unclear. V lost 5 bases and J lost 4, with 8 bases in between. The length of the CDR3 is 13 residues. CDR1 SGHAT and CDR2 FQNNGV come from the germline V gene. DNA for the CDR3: TGTGCCAGCAGCGGAACCAGCACCGGGGAGCTGTTTTTT. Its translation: CASSGTSTGELFF.

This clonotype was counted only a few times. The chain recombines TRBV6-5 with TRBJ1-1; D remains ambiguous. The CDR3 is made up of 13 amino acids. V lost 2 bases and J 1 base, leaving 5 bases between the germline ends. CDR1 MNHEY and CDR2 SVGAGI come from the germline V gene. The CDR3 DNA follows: TGTGCCAGCAGTTACCAAGGGAACACTGAAGCTTTCTTT. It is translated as CASSYQGNTEAFF.

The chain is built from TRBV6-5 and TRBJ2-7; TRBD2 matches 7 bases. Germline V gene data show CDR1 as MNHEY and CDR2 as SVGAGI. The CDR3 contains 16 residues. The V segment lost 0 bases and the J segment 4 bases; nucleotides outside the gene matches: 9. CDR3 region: CASSYSNPRGGYEQYF. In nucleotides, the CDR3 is TGTGCCAGCAGTTACTCGAATCCCCGGGGAGGGTACGAGCAGTACTTC.

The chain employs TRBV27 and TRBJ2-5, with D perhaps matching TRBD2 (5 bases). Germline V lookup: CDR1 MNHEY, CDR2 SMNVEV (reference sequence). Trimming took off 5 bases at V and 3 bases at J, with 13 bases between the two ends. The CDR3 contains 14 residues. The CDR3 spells CASSILDGEETQYF. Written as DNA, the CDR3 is TGTGCCAGCAGTATTCTGGACGGGGAAGAGACCCAGTACTTC.

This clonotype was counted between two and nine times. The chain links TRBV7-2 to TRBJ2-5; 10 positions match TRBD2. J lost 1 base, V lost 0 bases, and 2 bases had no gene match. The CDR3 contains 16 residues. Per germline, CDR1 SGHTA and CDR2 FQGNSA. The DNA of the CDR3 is TGTGCCAGCAGCTTAGCGGTAGCGGGGGGCCAAGAGACCCAGTACTTC. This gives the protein CASSLAVAGGQETQYF.

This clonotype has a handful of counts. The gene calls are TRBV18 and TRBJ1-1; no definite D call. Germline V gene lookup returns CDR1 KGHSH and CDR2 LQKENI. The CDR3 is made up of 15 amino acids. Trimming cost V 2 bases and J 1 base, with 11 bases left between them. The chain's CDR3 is CASSPEEGTNTEAFF. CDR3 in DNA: TGTGCCAGCTCACCAGAGGAGGGTACGAACACTGAAGCTTTCTTT.

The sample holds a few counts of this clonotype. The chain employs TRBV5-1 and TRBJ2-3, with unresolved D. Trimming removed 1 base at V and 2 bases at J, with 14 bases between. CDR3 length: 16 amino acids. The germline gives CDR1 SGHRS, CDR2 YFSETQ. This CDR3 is CASSLNSVGPTDTQYF. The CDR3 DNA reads TGCGCCAGCAGCTTGAACAGCGTCGGCCCCACAGATACGCAGTATTTT. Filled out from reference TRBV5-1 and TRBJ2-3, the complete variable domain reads KAGVTQTPRYLIKTRGQQVTLSCSPISGHRSVSWYQQTPGQGLQFLFEYFSETQRNKGNFPGRFSGRQFSNSRSEMNVSTLELGDSALYLCASSLNSVGPTDTQYFGPGTRLTVL.

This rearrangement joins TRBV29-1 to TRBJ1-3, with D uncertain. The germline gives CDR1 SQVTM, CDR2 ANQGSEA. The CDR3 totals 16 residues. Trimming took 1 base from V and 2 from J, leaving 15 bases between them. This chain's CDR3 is CSVEGGPGGPGNTIYF. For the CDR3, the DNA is TGCAGCGTTGAAGGCGGCCCGGGAGGCCCTGGAAACACCATATATTTT. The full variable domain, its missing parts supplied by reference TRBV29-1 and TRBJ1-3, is SAVISQKPSRDICQRGTSLTIQCQVDSQVTMMFWYRQQPGQSLTLIATANQGSEATYESGFVIDKFPISRPNLTFSTLTVSNMSPEDSSIYLCSVEGGPGGPGNTIYFGEGSWLTVV.

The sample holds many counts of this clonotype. The CDR3 is CSARRQGKAFF. DNA of the CDR3: TGCAGTGCTAGAAGGCAGGGAAAGGCTTTCTTT. The rearrangement uses TRBV20-1 and TRBJ1-1, with a possible D match to TRBD1 (5 bases). Germline CDR1 and CDR2: DFQATT and SNEGSKA (reference sequence). The V and J ends lost 2 bases and 11 bases respectively, with 12 bases between them. This CDR3 comprises 11 residues.

The CDR3 DNA is TGCAGTGCTAGCGGGGGGTCCCAAGAGACCCAGTACTTC. It translates to CSASGGSQETQYF. The chain combines TRBV20-1 with TRBJ2-5, with 7 bases identical to TRBD2. The CDR3 sequence is 13 residues long. Germline V gene data show CDR1 as DFQATT and CDR2 as SNEGSKA (reference sequence). The junction had 2 bases not matched to a gene; V was cut back by 3 bases and J by 1 base.

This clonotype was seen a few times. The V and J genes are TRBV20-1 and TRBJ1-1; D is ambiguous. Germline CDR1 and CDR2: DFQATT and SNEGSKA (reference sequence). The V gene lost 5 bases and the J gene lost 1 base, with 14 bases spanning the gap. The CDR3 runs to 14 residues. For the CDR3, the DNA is TGCAGTGCTGCCATCCTAGGTTGGAACACTGAAGCTTTCTTT. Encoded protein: CSAAILGWNTEAFF.

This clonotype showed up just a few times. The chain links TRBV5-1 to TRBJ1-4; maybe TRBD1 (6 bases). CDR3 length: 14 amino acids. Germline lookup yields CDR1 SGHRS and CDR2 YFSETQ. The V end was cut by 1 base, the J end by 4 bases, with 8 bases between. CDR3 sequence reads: CASSLTGNNEKLFF. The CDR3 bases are TGCGCCAGCAGCTTGACAGGGAATAATGAAAAACTGTTTTTT.

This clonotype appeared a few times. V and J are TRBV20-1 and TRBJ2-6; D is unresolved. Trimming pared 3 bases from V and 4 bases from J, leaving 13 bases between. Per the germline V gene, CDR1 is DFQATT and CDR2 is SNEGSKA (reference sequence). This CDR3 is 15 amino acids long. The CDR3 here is CSASGQSFGANVLTF. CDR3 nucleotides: TGCAGTGCTAGTGGCCAGAGCTTCGGGGCCAACGTCCTGACTTTC.

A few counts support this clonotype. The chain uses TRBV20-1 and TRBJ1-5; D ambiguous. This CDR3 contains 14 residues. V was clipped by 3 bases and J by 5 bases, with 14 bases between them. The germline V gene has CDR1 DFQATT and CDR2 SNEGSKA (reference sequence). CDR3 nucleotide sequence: TGCAGTGCTAGGGACCTCTTCCCTCATCAGCCCCAGCATTTT. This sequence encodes CSARDLFPHQPQHF.